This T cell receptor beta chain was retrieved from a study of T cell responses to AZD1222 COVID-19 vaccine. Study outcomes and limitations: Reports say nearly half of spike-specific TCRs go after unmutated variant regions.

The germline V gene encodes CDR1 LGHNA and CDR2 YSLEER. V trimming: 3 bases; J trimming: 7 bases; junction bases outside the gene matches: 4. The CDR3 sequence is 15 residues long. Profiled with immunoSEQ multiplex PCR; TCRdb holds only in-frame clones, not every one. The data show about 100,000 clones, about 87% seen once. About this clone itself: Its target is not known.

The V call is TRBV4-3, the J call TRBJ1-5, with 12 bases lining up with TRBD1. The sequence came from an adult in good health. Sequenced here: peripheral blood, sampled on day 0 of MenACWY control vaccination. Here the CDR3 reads CASSQGQGAWQPQHF. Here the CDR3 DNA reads TGCGCCAGCAGCCAGGGACAGGGGGCTTGGCAGCCCCAGCATTTT.